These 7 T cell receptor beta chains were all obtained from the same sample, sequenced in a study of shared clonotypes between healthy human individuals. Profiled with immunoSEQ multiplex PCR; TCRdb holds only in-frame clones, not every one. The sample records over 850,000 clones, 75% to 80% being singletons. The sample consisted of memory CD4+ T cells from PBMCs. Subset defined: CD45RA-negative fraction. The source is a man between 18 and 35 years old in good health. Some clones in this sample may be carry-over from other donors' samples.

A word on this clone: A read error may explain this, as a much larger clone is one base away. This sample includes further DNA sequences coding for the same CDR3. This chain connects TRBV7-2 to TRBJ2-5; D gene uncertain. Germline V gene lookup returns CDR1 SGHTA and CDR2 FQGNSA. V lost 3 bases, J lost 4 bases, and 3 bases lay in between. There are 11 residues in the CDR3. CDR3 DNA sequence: TGTGCCAGCAGCTTTAGAGAGACCCAGTACTTC. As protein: CASSFRETQYF.

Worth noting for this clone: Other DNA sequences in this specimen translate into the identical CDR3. This CDR3 reads CASSPGWSNQPQHF. CDR3 nucleotide sequence: TGTGCCAGCAGTCCTGGGTGGAGCAATCAGCCCCAGCATTTT. This chain connects TRBV27 to TRBJ1-5; D gene unclear. With 5 bases removed from V and 1 base from J, the gap between germline ends came to 9 bases. The CDR3 sequence is 14 residues long. Per germline, CDR1 MNHEY and CDR2 SMNVEV (reference sequence).

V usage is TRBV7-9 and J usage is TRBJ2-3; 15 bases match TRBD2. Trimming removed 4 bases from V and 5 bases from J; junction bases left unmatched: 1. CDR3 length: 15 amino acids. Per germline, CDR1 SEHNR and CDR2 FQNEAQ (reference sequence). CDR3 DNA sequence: TGTGCCAGCAGCTCGGGACTAGCGGGAGGAGATACGCAGTATTTT. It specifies CASSSGLAGGDTQYF.

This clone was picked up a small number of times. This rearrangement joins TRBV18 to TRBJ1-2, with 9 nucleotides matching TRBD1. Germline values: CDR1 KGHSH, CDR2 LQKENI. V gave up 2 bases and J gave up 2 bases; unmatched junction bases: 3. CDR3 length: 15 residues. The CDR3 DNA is TGTGCCAGCTCACCAGTGACAGGGGGGAACTATGGCTACACCTTC. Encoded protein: CASSPVTGGNYGYTF.

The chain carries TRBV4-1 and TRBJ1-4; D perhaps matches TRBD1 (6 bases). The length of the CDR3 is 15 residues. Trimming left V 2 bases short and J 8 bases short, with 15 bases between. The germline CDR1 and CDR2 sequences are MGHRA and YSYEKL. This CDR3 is CASSQTGFLTEKLFF. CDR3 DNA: TGCGCCAGCAGCCAAACAGGGTTCTTGACGGAAAAACTGTTTTTT.

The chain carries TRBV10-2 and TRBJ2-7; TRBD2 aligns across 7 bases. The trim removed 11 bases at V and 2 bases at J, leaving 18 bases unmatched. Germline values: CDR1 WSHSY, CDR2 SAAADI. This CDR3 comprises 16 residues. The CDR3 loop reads CASTSAPWGVAYEQYF. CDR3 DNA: TGCGCCTCAACTAGCGCACCTTGGGGTGTAGCCTACGAGCAGTACTTC.

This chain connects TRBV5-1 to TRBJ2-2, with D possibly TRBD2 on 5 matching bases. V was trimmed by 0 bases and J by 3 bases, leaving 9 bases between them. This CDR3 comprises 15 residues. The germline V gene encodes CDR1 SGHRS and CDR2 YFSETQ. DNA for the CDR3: TGCGCCAGCAGCTTGGATCCGGGATACACCGGGGAGCTGTTTTTT. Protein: CASSLDPGYTGELFF.